Described below is a single TCR beta chain sequence and its context. This sample was taken from a study of T cell responses to AZD1222 COVID-19 vaccine. Data came from immunoSEQ multiplex PCR; TCRdb stores just in-frame clones and leaves some out. The data hold over 130,000 clones, with 90% to 95% observed a single time. The specimen comprised peripheral blood, sampled 28 days after the second AZD1222 dose. The origin of this receptor is an adult who received the AZD1222 COVID-19 vaccine.

The CDR3 spells CASSLDRMARGTEAFF. The CDR3 nucleotides read TGTGCCAGCAGCTTAGATAGGATGGCCAGGGGGACTGAAGCTTTCTTT. The chain recombines TRBV7-9 with TRBJ1-1; 7 nucleotides match TRBD1. The trim removed 1 base at V and 5 bases at J, leaving 10 bases unmatched. The CDR3 has 16 amino acids. Per the germline V gene, CDR1 is SEHNR and CDR2 is FQNEAQ (reference sequence).